What follows is one T cell receptor beta chain and its context. Its matching antigen is unknown. The data were taken from a study of T cell responses to AZD1222 COVID-19 vaccine. The study, taken as a whole, reports: Samples come after the peak T cell response, not at day 14. The reported proportion of spike-specific TCRs targeting unmutated variant regions was nearly half.

The method was immunoSEQ multiplex PCR; TCRdb's version includes in-frame clones alone and lacks a portion of them. Here the sample spans about 140,000 clones, about 89% being singletons. This specimen consisted of peripheral blood, obtained on day 0 of AZD1222 vaccination. The clonotype originates from an adult in good health.

The CDR3 DNA sequence: TGTGCCAGCAGTGCCGGACAGGGGGGATGGGTACAACAGCCCCAGCATTTT. Protein: CASSAGQGGWVQQPQHF. The chain recombines TRBV27 with TRBJ1-5; 10 nucleotides match TRBD1. The junction had 14 bases not matched to a gene; V was cut back by 5 bases and J by 7 bases. The CDR3 is 17 amino acids. Germline loops: CDR1 MNHEY, CDR2 SMNVEV (reference sequence).